A selection of T cell receptor beta chains follows, all from one sample in a study of persistence of HIV-infected CD4 T cells. Only in-frame clones appear in the TCRdb table, and some are missing; sequencing was by immunoSEQ multiplex PCR. Among roughly 43,000 clones listed, roughly nine tenths were seen once. Antigens of these TCRs are unknown. The sequencing used CD4+ T cells sorted from PBMCs after 18-hour stimulation, collected from a patient who received antiretroviral therapy. These receptors were collected from an adult man with HIV who was CMV-seropositive. Each CDR3 is given without its conserved first and last residue. The size field is filled for only some rows; it gives once, few, many or a size class.

j_call,v_call,clone_size,cdr3_aa
TRBJ2-5,TRBV6-6,.,ASSPRGRRGETQY
TRBJ1-4,TRBV7-9,few,ASSPQGGVGNEKLF
TRBJ2-3,TRBV6-4,.,ASSDRGGDTDTQY
TRBJ1-4,TRBV6-5,.,ASSSPGSLGEKLF
TRBJ2-7,TRBV29-1,.,SVEGDLREQY
TRBJ1-2,TRBV2,.,ASRSTGGLYGYT
TRBJ1-4,TRBV15,.,ATSRGGQGGEKLF
TRBJ1-1,TRBV6-5,once,ASSYSGTGGPWEAF
TRBJ2-1,TRBV11-2,.,ASSLVLRGGYNEQF
TRBJ1-5,TRBV18,.,ASSPAGSNQPQH
TRBJ1-6,TRBV9,.,ASSVARANSPLH
TRBJ1-2,TRBV3-1/TRBV3-2,.,ASSPGGSYGYT
TRBJ1-1,TRBV27,.,ASLRSRQGTEAF
TRBJ2-2,TRBV11-3,.,ASSLGLNTGELF
TRBJ1-2,TRBV19,.,ASQRGFGYYGYT
TRBJ1-2,TRBV29-1,.,SVAARPNYGYT
TRBJ2-7,TRBV27,.,ASSWGRSSYEQY
TRBJ2-6,TRBV10-3,.,ATSVGISGANVLT